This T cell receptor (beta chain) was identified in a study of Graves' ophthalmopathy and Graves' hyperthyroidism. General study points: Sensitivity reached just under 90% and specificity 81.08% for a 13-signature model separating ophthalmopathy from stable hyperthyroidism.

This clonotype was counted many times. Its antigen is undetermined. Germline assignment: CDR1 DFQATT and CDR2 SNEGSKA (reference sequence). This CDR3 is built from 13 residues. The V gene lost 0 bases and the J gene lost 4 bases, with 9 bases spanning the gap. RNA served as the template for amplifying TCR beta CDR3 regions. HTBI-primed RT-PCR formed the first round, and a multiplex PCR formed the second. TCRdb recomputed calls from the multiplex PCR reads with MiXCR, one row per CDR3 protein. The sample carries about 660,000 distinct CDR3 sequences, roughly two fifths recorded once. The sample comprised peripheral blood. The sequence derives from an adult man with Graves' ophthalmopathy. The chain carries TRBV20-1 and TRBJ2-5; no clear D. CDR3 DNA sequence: TGCAGTGCTAGAGATCGGAATGGAGAGACCCAGTACTTC. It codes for CSARDRNGETQYF.